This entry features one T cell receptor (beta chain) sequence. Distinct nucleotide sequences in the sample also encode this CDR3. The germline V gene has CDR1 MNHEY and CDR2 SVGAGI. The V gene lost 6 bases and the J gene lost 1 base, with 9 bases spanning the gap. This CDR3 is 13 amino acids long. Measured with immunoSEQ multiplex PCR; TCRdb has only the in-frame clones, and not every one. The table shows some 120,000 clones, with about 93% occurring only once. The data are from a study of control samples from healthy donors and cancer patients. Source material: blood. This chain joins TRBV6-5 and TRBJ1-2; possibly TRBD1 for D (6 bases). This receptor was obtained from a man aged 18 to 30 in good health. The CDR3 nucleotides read TGTGCCAGCAGCCTACAGGGTAACTATGGCTACACCTTC. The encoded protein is CASSLQGNYGYTF.